These T cell receptor beta chains were read from a single sample in a study of TIL therapy for anti-PD-1-resistant metastatic lung cancer. The assay was immunoSEQ multiplex PCR, and TCRdb's table has in-frame clones only and misses some. The sample records over 10,000 clones, 66% being singletons. The sequences come from tumor tissue, collected at baseline. Receptor source: a woman between 30 and 79 years old with non-small cell lung cancer. Each CDR3 is given with its conserved first and last residue. D genes are given only for firm matches. Clone size is given for some rows only: seen once, a few or many times, or a class if the clone is expanded.

CDR3 protein | CDR3 DNA | clone size | D gene | J gene | V gene
CASSQELLAGGVETQYF | TGTGCCAGCAGCCAAGAATTACTAGCGGGAGGTGTAGAGACCCAGTACTTC | NA | TRBD2 | TRBJ2-5 | TRBV14
CASSTGPGTGGRETQYF | TGTGCCAGTAGTACCGGCCCCGGGACAGGAGGTCGGGAGACCCAGTACTTC | few | TRBD1 | TRBJ2-5 | TRBV19
CASSFHWDSYNEQFF | TGCGCCAGCAGCTTCCATTGGGACAGTTACAATGAGCAGTTCTTC | NA | TRBD1 | TRBJ2-1 | TRBV5-1
CASSQDIGTGKNTIYF | TGCGCCAGCAGCCAAGATATAGGGACAGGGAAAAACACCATATATTTT | NA | TRBD1 | TRBJ1-3 | TRBV4-3
CASSVGLAGASTDTQYF | TGTGCCAGCAGCGTGGGACTAGCGGGAGCTAGCACAGATACGCAGTATTTT | NA | TRBD2 | TRBJ2-3 | TRBV9
CASSLNHSGRKSDTQYF | TGTGCCAGCAGCTTAAACCATAGCGGGAGAAAGTCAGATACGCAGTATTTT | NA | TRBD2 | TRBJ2-3 | TRBV7-2
CAISWGNEQFF | TGTGCCATCAGTTGGGGGAATGAGCAGTTCTTC | NA | NA | TRBJ2-1 | TRBV10-3
CASSSNYNEQFF | TGTGCCAGCAGTTCCAATTACAATGAGCAGTTCTTC | NA | NA | TRBJ2-1 | TRBV27
CASIPPGTGSYEQYF | TGTGCCAGCATCCCCCCAGGGACAGGGTCCTACGAGCAGTACTTC | NA | TRBD1 | TRBJ2-7 | TRBV28
CASSPIGQGYNSPLHF | TGTGCCAGCTCACCAATCGGACAGGGTTATAATTCACCCCTCCACTTT | NA | TRBD1 | TRBJ1-6 | TRBV18
CASSPGAVTEAFF | TGTGCCAGCAGCCCCGGCGCCGTCACTGAAGCTTTCTTT | NA | NA | TRBJ1-1 | TRBV11-2
CASSLGGSTTIGITQYF | TGTGCCAGCAGCTTGGGTGGTAGCACGACTATCGGGATTACGCAGTATTTT | NA | NA | TRBJ2-3 | TRBV5-4
CARAENTEAFF | TGTGCCAGGGCTGAGAACACTGAAGCTTTCTTT | NA | NA | TRBJ1-1 | TRBV19
CASSLGTGTSGYTF | TGTGCCAGCAGCTTAGGAACCGGGACATCCGGCTACACCTTC | NA | NA | TRBJ1-2 | TRBV7-9
CASRATGGGEKLFF | TGTGCCAGCAGGGCTACAGGGGGCGGTGAAAAACTGTTTTTT | once | TRBD1 | TRBJ1-4 | TRBV28
CASSPLGGSTEAFF | TGTGCCAGCAGCCCACTCGGTGGGAGTACTGAAGCTTTCTTT | NA | NA | TRBJ1-1 | TRBV7-7
CASSLRGIQYF | TGCGCCAGCAGCCTCCGGGGCATTCAGTACTTC | few | NA | TRBJ2-4 | TRBV5-1
CASSRDFSRGTYEQYF | TGCGCCAGCAGCCGTGATTTCAGCAGGGGAACCTACGAGCAGTACTTC | NA | NA | TRBJ2-7 | TRBV4-1
CASVQGEDYEQYF | TGTGCCAGCGTACAGGGGGAGGACTACGAGCAGTACTTC | once | TRBD1 | TRBJ2-7 | TRBV2
CASSYSSFGSYEQYF | TGTGCCAGCAGTTACTCTTCGTTTGGCTCCTACGAGCAGTACTTC | few | NA | TRBJ2-7 | TRBV6-5
CASSSGVLAGNEQFF | TGTGCCAGCAGTTCGGGCGTACTAGCGGGCAATGAGCAGTTCTTC | NA | TRBD2 | TRBJ2-1 | TRBV11-3
CASSPRSGRGETQYF | TGCGCCAGCAGCCCCCGAAGCGGGAGGGGTGAGACCCAGTACTTC | once | TRBD2 | TRBJ2-5 | TRBV4-1
CSGREGQETQYF | TGCAGCGGTCGGGAGGGCCAAGAGACCCAGTACTTC | once | TRBD2 | TRBJ2-5 | TRBV29-1
CATSRGVGEEEQFF | TGTGCCACCAGCAGGGGTGTTGGGGAGGAGGAGCAGTTCTTC | NA | NA | TRBJ2-1 | TRBV15
CASSEYRGSYNEQFF | TGTGCCAGCAGTGAATATCGAGGGTCCTACAATGAGCAGTTCTTC | NA | NA | TRBJ2-1 | TRBV25-1
CASNLAGETQYF | TGTGCCAGCAATTTGGCGGGAGAGACCCAGTACTTC | NA | NA | TRBJ2-5 | TRBV2
CATSRDNQPQHF | TGTGCCACCAGCAGAGACAATCAGCCCCAGCATTTT | NA | NA | TRBJ1-5 | TRBV15
CASSLYRGFGYGYTF | TGTGCCAGCAGTTTATACAGGGGATTCGGCTATGGCTACACCTTC | NA | TRBD1 | TRBJ1-2 | TRBV27
CASSVVAARGNEQFF | TGTGCCAGCAGCGTCGTAGCGGCCCGGGGCAATGAGCAGTTCTTC | NA | NA | TRBJ2-1 | TRBV11-2
CASSERDRGPNEQFF | TGTGCCAGCAGCGAGAGGGACAGGGGCCCCAATGAGCAGTTCTTC | NA | TRBD1 | TRBJ2-1 | TRBV11-2
CASRETGGTGYGYTF | TGTGCCAGCAGGGAAACAGGGGGCACGGGCTATGGCTACACCTTC | NA | TRBD1 | TRBJ1-2 | TRBV2
CASRRDGTYEQYF | TGTGCCAGCCGGAGGGACGGGACCTACGAGCAGTACTTC | medium-sized | NA | TRBJ2-7 | TRBV6-1
CASSLAGTDTQYF | TGCGCCAGCAGCTTAGCGGGCACAGATACGCAGTATTTT | NA | NA | TRBJ2-3 | TRBV5-1
CASSPGGLVEETQYF | TGCGCCAGCAGCCCTGGGGGTCTAGTCGAGGAGACCCAGTACTTC | few | NA | TRBJ2-5 | TRBV5-1
CASSLDRQAGNTEAFF | TGTGCCAGCAGCTTGGACAGGCAAGCGGGGAACACTGAAGCTTTCTTT | NA | NA | TRBJ1-1 | TRBV5-6
CASRTNLVSEQFF | TGTGCCAGCAGGACCAACCTCGTAAGTGAGCAGTTCTTC | NA | NA | TRBJ2-1 | TRBV27
CSVGVVSYEQYF | TGCAGCGTCGGGGTGGTATCCTACGAGCAGTACTTC | NA | NA | TRBJ2-7 | TRBV29-1
CASRQTGRNSPLHF | TGTGCCAGCAGGCAGACAGGGCGAAATTCACCCCTCCACTTT | NA | TRBD1 | TRBJ1-6 | TRBV10-3
CASSQEPVSGNTIYF | TGCGCCAGCAGCCAAGAACCCGTCTCTGGAAACACCATATATTTT | NA | NA | TRBJ1-3 | TRBV4-3
CARGNEQYF | TGCGCCAGAGGGAACGAGCAGTACTTC | NA | NA | TRBJ2-7 | TRBV23-1
CASSRQLKPGLADSYEQYF | TGTGCCAGCAGCCGACAACTAAAACCGGGACTAGCGGACTCCTACGAGCAGTACTTC | NA | TRBD2 | TRBJ2-7 | TRBV5-8